This T cell receptor (beta chain) derives from a study of cytomegalovirus exposure and HLA in healthy donors. Notes on the study in general: Later analysis showed TCR association rates varying by HLA locus, highest for DRB1 and lowest for HLA-C. Earlier analysis found most TCR beta V segments productive about 90% or about 30% of the time.

PCR involved 60 Vbeta and 13 Jbeta primers. The repertoire was sequenced with immunoSEQ multiplex PCR; TCRdb's copy has only in-frame clones and lacks some. The sample holds 90,000 to 95,000 clones, over 70% seen once. In the case of this clone: Its antigen is as yet unknown.

The receptor comes from a girl aged 2 to 9 in good health and CMV-seropositive. Input material: PBMCs.

CDR3 region: CASSQASLKGTAYYEQYF. CDR3 bases: TGCGCCAGCAGCCAAGCCTCACTTAAGGGGACTGCCTACTACGAGCAGTACTTC. The rearrangement uses TRBV4-3 and TRBJ2-7, with a weak D call TRBD2 (6 bases). Trimming shortened V by 1 base and J by 3 bases, and 22 bases separated the two germline ends. Germline CDR1 reads LGHNA; CDR2 reads YSLEER. The CDR3 loop spans 18 amino acids.